This entry lists 10 T cell receptor beta chains sequenced from one sample in a study of cytomegalovirus exposure and HLA in healthy donors. The study ran its PCR with 60 Vbeta and 13 Jbeta primers. Produced via immunoSEQ multiplex PCR; TCRdb's table is partial and in-frame only. The table includes about 130,000 clones, 60% to 85% detected once. The specimen was PBMCs. The receptors originated from a man aged 30-40 years in good health and CMV-seronegative.

This clone was counted a single time. The chain recombines TRBV18 with TRBJ2-7, with D possibly being TRBD1 (5 bases). CDR3 length: 15 amino acids. Germline V lookup: CDR1 KGHSH, CDR2 LQKENI. V gave up 0 bases and J gave up 7 bases, with 16 bases separating them. In DNA form, the CDR3 reads TGTGCCAGCTCACCACCACAGGTACCGGTGTGGGAGCAGTACTTC. Protein: CASSPPQVPVWEQYF.

The rearrangement joins TRBV7-2 to TRBJ2-4; 10 bases map to TRBD1. This CDR3 comprises 17 residues. In germline, CDR1 is SGHTA, CDR2 FQGNSA. Losses at the gene ends were 2 bases for V and 12 bases for J; bases not matched to a gene: 16. The CDR3, as DNA: TGTGCCAGCAGCTTAAATGGGCCCGGGACAGGGGCGGACAGTCAGTACTTC. It yields the protein CASSLNGPGTGADSQYF.

This clone turned up a few times. The chain couples TRBV4-2 to TRBJ2-2, with 7 bases fitting TRBD2. Germline-derived CDR1 and CDR2 are LGHNA and YNFKEQ. After removal of 3 bases from V and 7 bases from J, the junction contained 8 bases not matched to a gene. The CDR3 has 15 amino acids. The CDR3 DNA is TGTGCCAGCAGCCAGCGGACTAGAGACATCGGGGAGCTGTTTTTT. It specifies CASSQRTRDIGELFF.

Turning to this clone: Its ends do not fully match the called genes, so a read error is possible. The chain links TRBV2 to TRBJ2-1; TRBD2 is a possible D gene (5 bases). CDR1 is SNHLY, CDR2 FYNNEI, per germline. This CDR3 spans 11 amino acids. This chain's CDR3 is CASSEERDEFF. CDR3 DNA: TGTGCCAGCAGCGAAGAACGGGATGAGTTCTTC.

J is TRBJ2-3 and V is TRBV7-3; the D is unclear. With 4 bases removed from V and 6 bases from J, the gap between germline ends came to 8 bases. Germline-derived CDR1 and CDR2 are SGHTA and FQGTGA. This CDR3 has 12 residues. CDR3 sequence reads: CASSSNLDTQYF. The CDR3 coding sequence is TGTGCCAGCAGCTCTAATTTGGATACGCAGTATTTT.

The chain is built from TRBV28 and TRBJ1-6; D is unclear. Per germline, CDR1 MDHEN and CDR2 SYDVKM. The CDR3 is made up of 13 amino acids. Trimming stripped 3 bases from V and 8 bases from J, with 8 bases between. The CDR3 DNA follows: TGTGCCAGCAGTTTCCCTATAGATTCACCCCTCCACTTT. This translates into CASSFPIDSPLHF.

The CDR3 here is CASSFRGGGQPQHF. The DNA of the CDR3 is TGTGCCAGCAGTTTTCGGGGGGGAGGGCAGCCCCAGCATTTT. The J gene is TRBJ1-5, the V gene TRBV28, with TRBD1 as a possible D gene (5 bases). The V end was cut by 3 bases, the J end by 7 bases, with 13 bases between. The CDR3 contains 14 residues. Germline values: CDR1 MDHEN, CDR2 SYDVKM.

The chain couples TRBV2 to TRBJ2-7; 7 bases match TRBD1. This CDR3 is built from 15 residues. The V gene's germline CDR1 is SNHLY and CDR2 FYNNEI. J gave up 6 bases and V 6 bases, and 14 bases lay outside the gene matches. CDR3 sequence: CASSDPTGSGLEQYF. The CDR3 bases are TGTGCCAGCAGCGACCCGACAGGGTCGGGCCTCGAGCAGTACTTC.

The chain joins TRBV27 to TRBJ2-1; D might be TRBD1 (5 bases). Deletions cut 2 bases from V and 0 bases from J, with 8 bases between. The CDR3 is 15 amino acids. Germline loops: CDR1 MNHEY, CDR2 SMNVEV (reference sequence). The CDR3 protein is CASSLNQGSYNEQFF. The CDR3 bases are TGTGCCAGCAGTTTAAATCAGGGCTCCTACAATGAGCAGTTCTTC.

This clone was counted a few times. The J gene is TRBJ1-1, the V gene TRBV28, with TRBD1 as a possible D gene (5 bases). Germline V gene data show CDR1 as MDHEN and CDR2 as SYDVKM. This CDR3 spans 14 amino acids. V was clipped by 3 bases and J by 3 bases, with 11 bases between them. CDR3 sequence (DNA): TGTGCCAGCAGTTTGGGGGGAGGGTACACTGAAGCTTTCTTT. This gives the protein CASSLGGGYTEAFF.